The 27 T cell receptor beta chains below were found in one sample sequenced in a study of blood T cells in healthy people across ages (dated by TCRdb to between 2015 and 2016). Libraries came from 5' RACE. The sequencer listed for this sample is Illumina HiSeq 2500. A second 7 to 11 cycle PCR used a sample-barcoded 5' primer and a J-beta primer mix. TCRdb passed the public sequencing reads through fastp at Q25 and MiXCR, retaining productive beta sequences. One record per CDR3 amino acid sequence lists the most common genes and DNA. The sample includes under 2,000,000 distinct CDR3 sequences, with around half observed a single time. The ten largest clones capture 2.1% of the sample. Specimen: blood. Every receptor here comes from a woman aged 40 to 49 in good health.

This rearrangement joins TRBV4-3 to TRBJ2-3, with 12 bases aligning to TRBD2. CDR1 and CDR2 (germline): LGHNA, YSLEER. This CDR3 is built from 17 residues. V trimming: 0 bases; J trimming: 9 bases; junction bases outside the gene matches: 10. The CDR3 reads CASSQDPPSGGAVTQYF. CDR3 sequence (DNA): TGCGCCAGCAGCCAAGATCCCCCTAGCGGGGGGGCTGTGACGCAGTATTTT.

A few counts support this clonotype. V is TRBV4-2 and J is TRBJ2-3; 8 nucleotides agree with TRBD2. The germline V gene encodes CDR1 LGHNA and CDR2 YNFKEQ. CDR3 size: 16 residues. The junction had 7 bases not matched to a gene; V was cut back by 1 base and J by 4 bases. CDR3 in DNA: TGTGCCAGCAGCCAAGTAGCCGGGACTAGACCAGATACGCAGTATTTT. Protein sequence: CASSQVAGTRPDTQYF.

The rearrangement uses TRBV5-1 and TRBJ2-1; the match to TRBD2 covers 7 bases. CDR1 is SGHRS and CDR2 is YFSETQ in the germline V gene. CDR3 length: 12 residues. With 2 bases clipped from V and 12 bases from J, the junction kept 5 bases outside the gene matches. Here the CDR3 reads CASSLGVAGQFF. The CDR3 coding sequence is TGCGCCAGCAGCTTAGGGGTAGCGGGGCAGTTCTTC.

This clonotype occurred a few times. This rearrangement joins TRBV20-1 to TRBJ2-1; D not resolved. Germline CDR1 DFQATT, CDR2 SNEGSKA (reference sequence). V lost 2 bases and J 8 bases, leaving 25 bases between the germline ends. This CDR3 is built from 17 residues. In nucleotides, the CDR3 is TGCAGTGCTAGATATAGAACGAGGCTCGTCGGTTTTGATGAGCAGTTCTTC. Translating it yields CSARYRTRLVGFDEQFF.

The chain joins TRBV12-3 or TRBV12-4 to TRBJ1-6; D might be TRBD1 (6 bases). Trimming took 7 bases from V and 11 from J, leaving 21 bases between them. The CDR3 consists of 15 residues. This chain's CDR3 is CASMDAGAGLAPLHF. CDR3 sequence (DNA): TGTGCCAGCATGGACGCGGGGGCAGGTTTAGCACCCCTCCACTTT.

The V call is TRBV3-1, the J call TRBJ2-5, with 10 bases lining up with TRBD1. The DNA end lines up better with TRBJ2-7; the J call may be wrong. Germline V gene data show CDR1 as LGHDT and CDR2 as YNNKEL (reference sequence). The CDR3 runs 15 residues. DNA of the CDR3: TGTGCCAGCAGCCAAGCAAGACAGGGGGCGGACGAGCAGTACTTC. Protein sequence: CASSQARQGADEQYF.

The chain is built from TRBV5-1 and TRBJ1-2; no reliable D call. Germline assignment: CDR1 SGHRS and CDR2 YFSETQ. The length of the CDR3 is 14 residues. V lost 3 bases and J 7 bases, leaving 16 bases between the germline ends. CDR3 sequence (DNA): TGCGCCAGCAGCTCCCCGGGCGGGGAAGGTGGCTACACCTTC. Translated, it gives CASSSPGGEGGYTF.

V is TRBV20-1 and J is TRBJ1-2; 9 bases agree with TRBD1. The CDR3 length is 14 residues. The germline gives CDR1 DFQATT, CDR2 SNEGSKA (reference sequence). Germline trimming cut 5 bases from V and 5 bases from J; bases unmatched to any gene: 9. The CDR3 region is CSAQTQGALYGYTF. The CDR3 nucleotides read TGCAGTGCTCAGACACAGGGGGCGTTATATGGCTACACCTTC.

The chain combines TRBV29-1 with TRBJ1-1, with 8 nucleotides matching TRBD1. The CDR3 runs to 14 residues. The V gene end was trimmed by 4 bases and the J gene end by 1 base; junction bases not matched to a gene: 5. Germline V gene sequence: CDR1 SQVTM, CDR2 ANQGSEA. The CDR3 sequence is CSVVWGTGNTEAFF. CDR3 nucleotide sequence: TGCAGCGTTGTGTGGGGGACAGGGAACACTGAAGCTTTCTTT.

The chain is built from TRBV3-1 and TRBJ2-5, with 11 bases aligning to TRBD2. The CDR3 length is 20 residues. The germline CDR1 and CDR2 sequences are LGHDT and YNNKEL (reference sequence). Trimming took 0 bases from V and 2 from J; bases not matched to a gene: 14. CDR3 protein: CASSQDIRTSGGQYQETQYF. CDR3 DNA sequence: TGTGCCAGCAGCCAAGATATTCGAACTAGCGGGGGCCAATATCAAGAGACCCAGTACTTC.

The chain has TRBV10-3 and TRBJ1-2, with D unclear. The CDR3 has 13 amino acids. Germline loops: CDR1 ENHRY, CDR2 SYGVKD. Trimming took 1 base from V and 4 from J, leaving 7 bases between them. The CDR3 protein is CAISELQSYGYTF. Written as DNA, the CDR3 is TGTGCCATCAGTGAGTTACAGAGCTATGGCTACACCTTC.

CDR3 DNA sequence: TGTGCCAGCAGTTTAGGTAGGACAGGCTCCCATGGCTACACCTTC. This translates into CASSLGRTGSHGYTF. The chain carries TRBV12-3 or TRBV12-4 and TRBJ1-2; 7 positions agree with TRBD1. The CDR3 is made up of 15 amino acids. Germline trimming cut 1 base from V and 6 bases from J; bases unmatched to any gene: 8.

This chain uses TRBV7-2 with TRBJ1-2; 9 bases agree with TRBD1. Germline CDR1 reads SGHTA; CDR2 reads FQGNSA. This CDR3 is built from 15 residues. The V and J ends lost 6 bases and 4 bases, in that order; junction bases with no gene match: 9. CDR3 nucleotides: TGTGCCAGCAGTAATACAGGGGGCAACTTCTATGGCTACACCTTC. Its translation: CASSNTGGNFYGYTF. The complete variable domain, with remaining parts taken from reference TRBV7-2 and TRBJ1-2, reads GAGVSQSPSNKVTEKGKDVELRCDPISGHTALYWYRQSLGQGLEFLIYFQGNSAPDKSGLPSDRFSAERTGGSVSTLTIQRTQQEDSAVYLCASSNTGGNFYGYTFGSGTRLTVV.

The rearrangement uses TRBV12-3 or TRBV12-4 and TRBJ1-6, with 9 bases lining up with TRBD1. J lost 7 bases, V lost 6 bases, and 7 bases had no gene match. The CDR3 has 15 residues. CDR3 protein: CASRPRTGENSPLHF. The CDR3 nucleotides read TGTGCCAGCAGACCACGGACAGGGGAAAATTCACCCCTCCACTTT.

A remark on this clonotype: A much larger clone lies one base from this, so it may be a read error. V gene TRBV7-2 combines with J gene TRBJ2-1; no reliable D call. CDR3 size: 12 residues. CDR1 and CDR2 from the germline V gene are SGHTA and FQGNSA. V dropped 6 bases and J dropped 8 bases, with 11 bases sitting between them. In nucleotides, the CDR3 is TGTACCAGCAGTTTACAAGGTGATGAGCAGTTCTTC. Encoded protein: CTSSLQGDEQFF.

The chain combines TRBV18 with TRBJ2-1; D perhaps matches TRBD2 (5 bases). The CDR3 contains 14 residues. The V and J ends lost 4 bases and 3 bases respectively, with 10 bases between them. Germline V CDR1 and CDR2: KGHSH, LQKENI. DNA for the CDR3: TGTGCCAGCTCACTAAAAGACTACTACAATGAGCAGTTCTTC. It is translated as CASSLKDYYNEQFF.

This chain links TRBV6-2 or TRBV6-3 with TRBJ2-7; D tentatively reads TRBD1 or TRBD2 (5 bases each). CDR1 is MNHEY, CDR2 SVGEGT, per germline. The CDR3 extends over 19 amino acids. V lost 2 bases and J lost 0, with 23 bases in between. The CDR3 is CASSYDQQLGTGISYEQYF. Here the CDR3 DNA reads TGTGCCAGCAGTTACGACCAGCAGCTTGGGACGGGGATCTCCTACGAGCAGTACTTC.

CDR3 region: CSARDRETYGYTF. Here the CDR3 DNA reads TGCAGTGCTAGAGATCGGGAAACCTATGGCTACACCTTC. This chain joins TRBV20-1 and TRBJ1-2; unclear D gene. The CDR3 has 13 residues. Germline CDR1 is DFQATT and CDR2 is SNEGSKA (reference sequence). V lost 0 bases and J 4 bases, leaving 9 bases between the germline ends.

In DNA, the CDR3 is TGTGCCACCAGCGTTCGGGGGGAAACCCAGTACTTC. Protein sequence: CATSVRGETQYF. The V gene is TRBV15, the J gene TRBJ2-5; TRBD2 aligns across 7 bases. Trimming cost V 5 bases and J 8 bases; bases outside gene matches: 5. Germline CDR1 LNHNV, CDR2 YYDKDF (reference sequence). The CDR3 is made up of 12 amino acids. Using reference TRBV15 and TRBJ2-5 for the parts outside the CDR3, the full variable domain is DAMVIQNPRYQVTQFGKPVTLSCSQTLNHNVMYWYQQKSSQAPKLLFHYYDKDFNNEADTPDNFQSRRPNTSFCFLDIRSPGLGDTAMYLCATSVRGETQYFGPGTRLLVL.

The chain joins TRBV6-2 or TRBV6-3 to TRBJ2-1; no definite D call. V lost 2 bases, J lost 12 bases, and 11 bases lay in between. The CDR3 is 12 residues long. The germline V gene encodes CDR1 MNHEY and CDR2 SVGEGT. The CDR3 nucleotides are TGTGCCAGCAGTTACCCACAGTGTGGGCAGTTCTTC. Its protein is CASSYPQCGQFF.

Only a few counts were recorded for this clonotype. The V call is TRBV12-3 or TRBV12-4, the J call TRBJ2-7, with D perhaps TRBD2 (5 bases). This CDR3 has 18 residues. Trimming pared 7 bases from V and 1 base from J, leaving 26 bases between. CDR3 sequence: CASTLRGKGNLFSYEQYF. The CDR3 bases are TGTGCCAGCACCTTAAGAGGGAAAGGGAACTTATTTTCCTACGAGCAGTACTTC.

The chain employs TRBV9 and TRBJ2-3; 9 bases map to TRBD2. The CDR3 covers 15 residues. The trim removed 0 bases at V and 6 bases at J, leaving 5 bases unmatched. The germline gives CDR1 SGDLS, CDR2 YYNGEE. The CDR3 DNA follows: TGTGCCAGCAGCGTAGTAGTAGCGGGGGTGGATACGCAGTATTTT. This sequence encodes CASSVVVAGVDTQYF.

V gene TRBV10-3 combines with J gene TRBJ2-7, with a possible D match to TRBD2 (5 bases). Germline-derived CDR1 and CDR2 are ENHRY and SYGVKD. V was pared by 4 bases and J by 3 bases, with 16 bases between. The length of the CDR3 is 15 residues. The chain's CDR3 is CAISAPGLGDYEQYF. DNA for the CDR3: TGTGCCATCAGTGCTCCGGGCCTCGGGGACTACGAGCAGTACTTC.

The chain couples TRBV28 to TRBJ2-5; D ambiguous. Trimming removed 6 bases from V and 11 bases from J, with 19 bases in between. CDR3 length: 13 residues. CDR1 is MDHEN, CDR2 SYDVKM, per germline. Here the CDR3 DNA reads TGTGCCAGCAGCCGCCTTCCGATACGTGAGCAGTACTTC. Its protein is CASSRLPIREQYF.

The table lists this clonotype with a few counts. The chain is built from TRBV20-1 and TRBJ1-2, with TRBD1 matching over 7 bases. This CDR3 region has 15 residues. V was clipped by 4 bases and J by 4 bases; unmatched bases: 12. Germline CDR1 and CDR2: DFQATT and SNEGSKA (reference sequence). CDR3 loop: CSATRGGQSSYGYTF. The DNA for the CDR3 is TGCAGTGCTACGAGGGGGGGACAGTCTTCCTATGGCTACACCTTC.

For this clonotype: An end of the junction does not agree with germline; a read error may underlie this. CDR3 nucleotides: TGTGCCAGCAGCTTAGGTCTAGCATCCCCTAACAATAAGCAGTTCTTC. Translation: CASSLGLASPNNKQFF. The chain uses TRBV11-2 and TRBJ2-1, with D possibly matching TRBD2 (5 bases). This CDR3 is 16 amino acids long. CDR1 SGHAT and CDR2 FQNNGV come from the germline V gene.

The chain is built from TRBV4-3 and TRBJ2-3; TRBD1 is a possible D gene (6 bases). V was shortened by 0 bases and J by 0 bases, with 10 bases between the two germline ends. The CDR3 contains 16 residues. The V gene's germline CDR1 is LGHNA and CDR2 YSLEER. CDR3 in DNA: TGCGCCAGCAGCCAAGATCTGGGACAAAGCACAGATACGCAGTATTTT. It yields the protein CASSQDLGQSTDTQYF.